The following is a TCR beta chain sequence with its context. Its antigen is unidentified. Second doses at about 4 or about 12 weeks were pooled. Clones were sequenced by immunoSEQ multiplex PCR, and TCRdb holds only the in-frame ones, with some missing. The sample lists about 140,000 clones, approximately 93% seen once, with under 1.5% in the top ten. This sample stems from a study of T cell responses to AZD1222 COVID-19 vaccine. Whole-study findings and limits: Two doses of AZD1222 preceded a rise in Spike-specific TCR breadth and depth. Donor demographics were predominantly white British with a female majority; clonal diversity may be underestimated.

Trimming left V 7 bases short and J 2 bases short, with 24 bases between. The V gene's germline CDR1 is SEHNR and CDR2 FQNEAQ (reference sequence). CDR3 length: 17 residues. The TCR originated in an adult who received the AZD1222 COVID-19 vaccine. Material: peripheral blood, obtained 28 days after the second AZD1222 dose. J is TRBJ2-7 and V is TRBV7-9; tentatively, D is TRBD2 (6 bases). The CDR3: CASTVGDSTFTAYEQYF. DNA for the CDR3: TGTGCCAGCACCGTTGGGGACTCTACCTTTACCGCCTACGAGCAGTACTTC.